One and the same sample provided the 18 T cell receptor beta chains below, sequenced in a study of cytomegalovirus exposure and HLA in healthy donors. Primers included in the PCR were 60 Vbeta and 13 Jbeta primers. The assay was immunoSEQ multiplex PCR, and TCRdb's table has in-frame clones only and misses some. The table includes approximately 100,000 clones, 65% to 80% detected once. The source material was PBMCs. Receptor source: a woman in her 40s in good health and CMV-seronegative.

The V call is TRBV4-1, the J call TRBJ1-1; D unclear. V was trimmed by 0 bases and J by 1 base, leaving 12 bases between them. This CDR3 is 16 amino acids long. The germline CDR1 and CDR2 sequences are MGHRA and YSYEKL. The CDR3 DNA follows: TGCGCCAGCAGCCAAGATCAGTGGCAGTCGAACACTGAAGCTTTCTTT. Protein: CASSQDQWQSNTEAFF.

The chain joins TRBV7-3 to TRBJ1-1; 7 nucleotides agree with TRBD1. Germline trimming cut 6 bases from V and 5 bases from J; bases unmatched to any gene: 6. The germline CDR1 and CDR2 sequences are SGHTA and FQGTGA. The CDR3 loop spans 13 amino acids. The CDR3 spells CASSFGQATEAFF. In nucleotides, the CDR3 is TGTGCCAGCAGTTTCGGACAGGCGACTGAAGCTTTCTTT.

This chain joins TRBV5-1 and TRBJ2-2; tentatively, D is TRBD1 (6 bases). The germline V and J ends were trimmed by 3 bases and 5 bases, with 14 bases remaining between them. The CDR3 spans 15 residues. Germline CDR1 and CDR2: SGHRS and YFSETQ. CDR3 loop: CASSSPGHPTGELFF. CDR3 DNA sequence: TGCGCCAGCAGCTCACCGGGACACCCGACCGGGGAGCTGTTTTTT. Full variable domain (rest looked up from reference TRBV5-1 and TRBJ2-2): KAGVTQTPRYLIKTRGQQVTLSCSPISGHRSVSWYQQTPGQGLQFLFEYFSETQRNKGNFPGRFSGRQFSNSRSEMNVSTLELGDSALYLCASSSPGHPTGELFFGEGSRLTVL.

This rearrangement joins TRBV30 to TRBJ2-5; 8 bases map to TRBD1. The CDR3 has 16 residues. V dropped 2 bases and J dropped 4; count of bases not matched to a gene: 12. The germline V gene encodes CDR1 GTSNPN and CDR2 SVGIG (reference sequence). CDR3 region: CAWSSNQGAAGETQYF. In DNA, the CDR3 is TGTGCCTGGAGTTCAAACCAGGGGGCGGCCGGAGAGACCCAGTACTTC.

This rearrangement joins TRBV7-9 to TRBJ1-1; 11 bases agree with TRBD1. The germline CDR1 and CDR2 sequences are SEHNR and FQNEAQ (reference sequence). V lost 5 bases, J lost 4 bases, and 3 bases stayed unmatched. The CDR3 sequence is 14 residues long. The CDR3 loop reads CASSVGQGGTEAFF. Here the CDR3 DNA reads TGTGCCAGCAGCGTGGGACAGGGGGGCACTGAAGCTTTCTTT.

The genes are TRBV2 and TRBJ2-1; 8 bases align to TRBD1. Germline CDR1 is SNHLY and CDR2 is FYNNEI. CDR3 length equals 14 residues. With 5 bases clipped from V and 6 bases from J, the junction kept 6 bases outside the gene matches. CDR3 protein: CASSPDRAINEQFF. CDR3 nucleotide sequence: TGTGCCAGCAGTCCGGACAGGGCAATCAATGAGCAGTTCTTC.

The rearrangement links TRBV9 to TRBJ2-2, with 7 bases identical to TRBD2. Germline CDR1 SGDLS, CDR2 YYNGEE. The CDR3 runs 16 residues. V lost 0 bases to trimming and J lost 5 bases; unmatched junction nucleotides: 7. The CDR3 bases are TGTGCCAGCAGCGTAGATACGGGGGAGGGGACCGGGGAGCTGTTTTTT. It translates to CASSVDTGEGTGELFF.

This clone appeared a few times. J is TRBJ2-2 and V is TRBV5-6, with TRBD1 matching 8 bases. The CDR3 contains 15 residues. The ends lost 4 bases at V and 4 bases at J; junction bases unmatched: 6. Germline V gives CDR1 SGHDT, CDR2 YYEEEE. CDR3 nucleotides: TGTGCCAGCAGCGACGACAGGGGAGGCACCGGGGAGCTGTTTTTT. It specifies CASSDDRGGTGELFF.

This chain joins TRBV9 and TRBJ2-5, with 11 bases fitting TRBD2. V gave up 2 bases and J gave up 5 bases; unmatched junction bases: 5. This CDR3 region has 15 residues. Germline CDR1 is SGDLS and CDR2 is YYNGEE. The CDR3 is CASSVLASGRETQYF. CDR3 DNA sequence: TGTGCCAGCAGCGTCTTGGCTAGCGGGAGGGAGACCCAGTACTTC.

This clone occurred a few times. V usage is TRBV28 and J usage is TRBJ2-7, with unresolved D. Trimming took off 3 bases at V and 0 bases at J, with 9 bases between the two ends. Germline V gene lookup returns CDR1 MDHEN and CDR2 SYDVKM. The CDR3 loop spans 14 amino acids. CDR3 amino acids: CASSFQYRSYEQYF. For the CDR3, the DNA is TGTGCCAGCAGTTTTCAGTACCGCTCCTACGAGCAGTACTTC.

CDR3 bases: TGTGCCAGCAGCTTAAATCTAGCGGGGGTAGGGAATGAGCAGTTCTTC. It translates to CASSLNLAGVGNEQFF. This chain links TRBV7-3 with TRBJ2-1; 10 positions agree with TRBD2. The CDR3 has 16 residues. Per germline, CDR1 SGHTA and CDR2 FQGTGA. V lost 1 base, J lost 7 bases, and 7 bases stayed unmatched.

J is TRBJ2-1 and V is TRBV10-2, with 9 bases matching TRBD1. Per germline, CDR1 WSHSY and CDR2 SAAADI. V gave up 0 bases and J gave up 3 bases; unmatched junction bases: 0. The CDR3 totals 15 residues. The CDR3 nucleotides are TGCGCCAGCAGTGAGTCGGGACAGGGCTACAATGAGCAGTTCTTC. It codes for CASSESGQGYNEQFF.

The V call is TRBV5-1, the J call TRBJ1-5, with 7 bases fitting TRBD1. The CDR3 is 13 residues long. Germline V gives CDR1 SGHRS, CDR2 YFSETQ. V dropped 2 bases and J dropped 6; count of bases not matched to a gene: 2. DNA of the CDR3: TGCGCCAGCAGCTTCCAGGGGGGTCAGCCCCAGCATTTT. Residues: CASSFQGGQPQHF.

The chain joins TRBV7-9 to TRBJ1-2; D not certain. Germline loops: CDR1 SEHNR, CDR2 FQNEAQ (reference sequence). The CDR3 is 13 residues long. Trimming stripped 6 bases from V and 4 bases from J, with 12 bases between. The CDR3 nucleotides read TGTGCCAGCAGTTCGCCGACGGGCTATGGCTACACCTTC. Its protein is CASSSPTGYGYTF.

The gene calls are TRBV13 and TRBJ2-3, with 11 positions matching TRBD2. Germline CDR1 is PRHDT and CDR2 is FYEKMQ (reference sequence). Trimming removed 5 bases from V and 4 bases from J; junction bases left unmatched: 8. The CDR3 runs 16 residues. DNA for the CDR3: TGTGCCAGCAGCCATAGCGGGGGGGCAGTGGCAGATACGCAGTATTTT. Protein: CASSHSGGAVADTQYF.

The V and J genes are TRBV19 and TRBJ1-2; D not certain. Trimming left V 3 bases short and J 5 bases short, with 10 bases between. The CDR3 sequence is 13 residues long. Germline CDR1 is LNHDA and CDR2 is SQIVND (reference sequence). CDR3 sequence reads: CASSITPEYGYTF. DNA for the CDR3: TGTGCCAGTAGTATCACACCGGAGTATGGCTACACCTTC.

V gene TRBV7-9 combines with J gene TRBJ2-4; 9 nucleotides line up with TRBD1. The CDR3 spans 19 residues. Germline V gene data show CDR1 as SEHNR and CDR2 as FQNEAQ (reference sequence). V lost 4 bases to trimming and J lost 7 bases; unmatched junction nucleotides: 20. DNA of the CDR3: TGTGCCAGCAGCTCCGTTCGGGACAGGGTTCCCGTTCCAAGGAACATTCAGTACTTC. It translates to CASSSVRDRVPVPRNIQYF.

This chain links TRBV9 with TRBJ1-1; 7 nucleotides agree with TRBD1. The germline V gene has CDR1 SGDLS and CDR2 YYNGEE. V lost 1 base and J lost 5; bases outside the gene matches: 11. The CDR3 sequence is 16 residues long. DNA of the CDR3: TGTGCCAGCAGCGTAAGTTTTCGACAGGGAGGAACTGAAGCTTTCTTT. Amino acid sequence: CASSVSFRQGGTEAFF.